This T cell receptor (beta chain) was identified in a study of T cells in Graves' hyperthyroidism and ophthalmopathy. Study-wide results and caveats: Most thyroid clonotypes that were expanded above 0.001 also turned up in blood. Ophthalmopathy, as predicted by the model, came a median around 6.7 months after the prediction.

CDR1 and CDR2 (germline): SGHRS, YFSETQ. V was clipped by 4 bases and J by 8 bases, with 15 bases between them. CDR3 length: 14 residues. Amplification of TCR beta CDR3 regions used RNA as the template. RT-PCR in the first round (using the HTBI primer set) targeted the TCR CDR3. Via MiXCR, TCRdb re-called the multiplex PCR reads, giving one row per CDR3 protein. The repertoire includes hundreds of thousands of distinct CDR3 sequences, 46% of them detected once, and 8% to 8.5% sits in the top ten. Points on this clonotype: Its cognate antigen is unknown.

Newly diagnosed patients aged 18 to 65 had hyperthyroidism of under 2 months' duration. Patients showing uncontrolled infection, other autoimmune disease, pregnancy or lactation were ineligible. The receptor's source is a woman younger than 35 with Graves' hyperthyroidism. The rearrangement links TRBV5-1 to TRBJ1-4; D uncertain. Sequences were obtained from peripheral blood or thyroid tissue (not recorded which). In DNA, the CDR3 is TGCGCCAGCAGCGTCGACACGGGAGGAGAAAAACTGTTTTTT. This gives the protein CASSVDTGGEKLFF.